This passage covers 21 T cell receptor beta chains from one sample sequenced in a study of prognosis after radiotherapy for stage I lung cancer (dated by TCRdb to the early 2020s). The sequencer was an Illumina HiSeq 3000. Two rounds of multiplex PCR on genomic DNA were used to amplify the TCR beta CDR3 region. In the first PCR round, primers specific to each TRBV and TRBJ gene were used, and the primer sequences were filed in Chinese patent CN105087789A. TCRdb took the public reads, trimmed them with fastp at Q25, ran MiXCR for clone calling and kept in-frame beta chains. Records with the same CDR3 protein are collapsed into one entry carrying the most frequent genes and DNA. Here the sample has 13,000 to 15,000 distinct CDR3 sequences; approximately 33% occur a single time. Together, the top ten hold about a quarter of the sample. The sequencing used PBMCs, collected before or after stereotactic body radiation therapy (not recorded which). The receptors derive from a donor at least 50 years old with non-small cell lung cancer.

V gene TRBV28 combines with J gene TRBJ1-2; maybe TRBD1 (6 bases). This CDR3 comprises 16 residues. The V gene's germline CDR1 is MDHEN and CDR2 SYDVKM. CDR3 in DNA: TGTGGCAGTCCACGCCCGGGAAGGACAGATTACTATGGCTACACCTTC. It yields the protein CGSPRPGRTDYYGYTF.

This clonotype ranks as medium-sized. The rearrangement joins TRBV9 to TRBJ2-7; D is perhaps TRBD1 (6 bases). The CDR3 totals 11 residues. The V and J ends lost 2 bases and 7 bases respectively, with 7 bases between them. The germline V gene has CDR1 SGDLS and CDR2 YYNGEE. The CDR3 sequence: CASSVGTEQYF. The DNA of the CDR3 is TGTGCCAGCAGCGTCGGGACAGAGCAGTACTTC.

DNA of the CDR3: TGTGCCAGCAGTATAGCGCGGGAGTGCCGCAGTGCCAAAAACATTCAGTACTTC. As protein: CASSIARECRSAKNIQYF. The chain has TRBV2 and TRBJ2-4; 7 bases align to TRBD2. The V and J ends lost 5 bases and 1 base, in that order; junction bases with no gene match: 14. Germline V gene sequence: CDR1 SNHLY, CDR2 FYNNEI. This CDR3 spans 18 amino acids.

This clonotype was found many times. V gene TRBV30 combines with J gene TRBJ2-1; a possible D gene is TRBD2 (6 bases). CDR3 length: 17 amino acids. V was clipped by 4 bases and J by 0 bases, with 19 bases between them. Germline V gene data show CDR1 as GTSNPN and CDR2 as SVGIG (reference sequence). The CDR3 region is CAWKLIWGLSSYNEQFF. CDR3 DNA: TGTGCCTGGAAGTTGATTTGGGGACTTAGCTCCTACAATGAGCAGTTCTTC.

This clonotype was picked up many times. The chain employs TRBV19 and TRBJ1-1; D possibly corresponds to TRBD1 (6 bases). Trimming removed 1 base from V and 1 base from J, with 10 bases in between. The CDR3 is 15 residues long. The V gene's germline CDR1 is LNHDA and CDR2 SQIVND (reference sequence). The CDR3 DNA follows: TGTGCCAGTAGTATAGGCGCGGGACAGAACACTGAAGCTTTCTTT. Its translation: CASSIGAGQNTEAFF. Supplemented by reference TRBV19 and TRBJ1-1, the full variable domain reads DGGITQSPKYLFRKEGQNVTLSCEQNLNHDAMYWYRQDPGQGLRLIYYSQIVNDFQKGDIAEGYSVSREKKESFPLTVTSAQKNPTAFYLCASSIGAGQNTEAFFGQGTRLTVV.

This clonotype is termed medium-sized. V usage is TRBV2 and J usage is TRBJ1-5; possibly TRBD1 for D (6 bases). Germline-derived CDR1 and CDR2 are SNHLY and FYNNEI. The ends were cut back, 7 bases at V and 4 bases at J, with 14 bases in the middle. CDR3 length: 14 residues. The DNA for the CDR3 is TGTGCCAGCACCGGAACAGGGCTAAATCAGCCCCAGCATTTT. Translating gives CASTGTGLNQPQHF.

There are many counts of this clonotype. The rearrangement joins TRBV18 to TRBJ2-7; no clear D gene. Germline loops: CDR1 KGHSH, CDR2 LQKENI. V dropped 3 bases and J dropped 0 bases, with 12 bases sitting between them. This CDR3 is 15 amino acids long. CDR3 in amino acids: CASSPTPFSSYEQYF. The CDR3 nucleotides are TGTGCCAGCTCACCCACGCCGTTTTCCTCCTACGAGCAGTACTTC.

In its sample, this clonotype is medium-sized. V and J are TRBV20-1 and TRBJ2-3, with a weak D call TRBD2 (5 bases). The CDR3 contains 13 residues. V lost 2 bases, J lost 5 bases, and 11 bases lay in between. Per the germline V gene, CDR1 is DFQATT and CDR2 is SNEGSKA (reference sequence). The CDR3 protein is CSARWLAGDTQYF. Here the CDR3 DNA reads TGCAGTGCTAGATGGCTAGCTGGAGATACGCAGTATTTT.

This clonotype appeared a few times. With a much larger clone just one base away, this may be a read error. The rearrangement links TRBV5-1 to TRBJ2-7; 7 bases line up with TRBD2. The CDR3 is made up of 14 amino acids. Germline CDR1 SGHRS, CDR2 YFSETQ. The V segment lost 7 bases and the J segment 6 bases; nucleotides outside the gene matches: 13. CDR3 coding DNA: TGCGCCAGCGGGTTGGAACTGGGAGGGCGCGAGCAGTACTTC. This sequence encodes CASGLELGGREQYF.

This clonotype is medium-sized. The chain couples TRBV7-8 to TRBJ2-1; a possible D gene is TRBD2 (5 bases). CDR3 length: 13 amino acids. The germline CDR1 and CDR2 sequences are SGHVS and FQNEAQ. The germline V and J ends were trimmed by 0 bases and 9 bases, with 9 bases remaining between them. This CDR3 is CASSLAGRVEQFF. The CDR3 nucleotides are TGTGCCAGCAGCTTAGCCGGGCGGGTTGAGCAGTTCTTC. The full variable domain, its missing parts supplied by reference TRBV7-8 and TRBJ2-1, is GAGVSQSPRYKVAKRGQDVALRCDPISGHVSLFWYQQALGQGPEFLTYFQNEAQLDKSGLPSDRFFAERPEGSVSTLKIQRTQQEDSAVYLCASSLAGRVEQFFGPGTRLTVL.

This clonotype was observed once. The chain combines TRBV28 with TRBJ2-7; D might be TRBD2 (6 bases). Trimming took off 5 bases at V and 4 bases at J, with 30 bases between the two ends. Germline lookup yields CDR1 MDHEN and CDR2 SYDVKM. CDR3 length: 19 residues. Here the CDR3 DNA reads TGTGCCAGCAGTGAGACGACTAGTGACGACTCTTGTCCCCCTTACGAGCAGTACTTC. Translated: CASSETTSDDSCPPYEQYF.

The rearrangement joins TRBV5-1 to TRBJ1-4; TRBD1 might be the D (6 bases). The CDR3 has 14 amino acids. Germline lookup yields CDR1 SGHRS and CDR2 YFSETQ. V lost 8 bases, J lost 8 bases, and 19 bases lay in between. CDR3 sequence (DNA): TGCGCCAGTCGCCCCGGGGCAGGGGTGGAAAAACTGTTTTTT. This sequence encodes CASRPGAGVEKLFF.

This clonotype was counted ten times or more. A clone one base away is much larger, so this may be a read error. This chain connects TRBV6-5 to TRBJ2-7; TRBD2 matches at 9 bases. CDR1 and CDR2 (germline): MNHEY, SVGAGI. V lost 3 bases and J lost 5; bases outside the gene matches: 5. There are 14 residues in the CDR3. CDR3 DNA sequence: TGTGCCAGCAGTTATGCGGGAGGGGGCCACGAGCAGTACTTC. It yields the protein CASSYAGGGHEQYF.

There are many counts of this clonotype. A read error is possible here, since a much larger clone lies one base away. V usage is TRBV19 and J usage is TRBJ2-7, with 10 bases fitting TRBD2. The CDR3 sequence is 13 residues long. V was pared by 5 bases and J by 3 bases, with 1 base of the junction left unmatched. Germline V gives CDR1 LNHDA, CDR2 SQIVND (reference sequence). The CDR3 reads CASSASGSYEQYF. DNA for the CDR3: TGTGCCAGTAGTGCTAGCGGGAGCTACGAGCAGTACTTC.

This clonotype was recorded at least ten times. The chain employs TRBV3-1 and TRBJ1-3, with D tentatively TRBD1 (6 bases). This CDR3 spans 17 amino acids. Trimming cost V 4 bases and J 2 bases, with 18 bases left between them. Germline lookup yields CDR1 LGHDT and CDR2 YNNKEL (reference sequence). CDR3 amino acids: CASSRNQGSVAGNTIYF. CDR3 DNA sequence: TGTGCCAGCAGCCGGAACCAGGGGAGTGTGGCTGGAAACACCATATATTTT.

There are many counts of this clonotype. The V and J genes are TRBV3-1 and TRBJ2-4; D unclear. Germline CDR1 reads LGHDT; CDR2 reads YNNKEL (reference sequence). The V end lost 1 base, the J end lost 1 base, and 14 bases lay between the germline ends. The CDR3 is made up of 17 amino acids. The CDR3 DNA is TGTGCCAGCAGCCAAGGACGTTTTGGTTCGGCCAAAAACATTCAGTACTTC. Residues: CASSQGRFGSAKNIQYF.

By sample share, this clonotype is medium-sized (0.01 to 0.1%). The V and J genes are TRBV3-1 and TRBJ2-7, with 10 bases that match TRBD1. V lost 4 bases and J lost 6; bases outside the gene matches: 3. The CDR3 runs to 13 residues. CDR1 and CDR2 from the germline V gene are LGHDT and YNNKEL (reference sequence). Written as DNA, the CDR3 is TGTGCCAGCAGCCGACAGGGGGCGGGCGAGCAGTACTTC. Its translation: CASSRQGAGEQYF.

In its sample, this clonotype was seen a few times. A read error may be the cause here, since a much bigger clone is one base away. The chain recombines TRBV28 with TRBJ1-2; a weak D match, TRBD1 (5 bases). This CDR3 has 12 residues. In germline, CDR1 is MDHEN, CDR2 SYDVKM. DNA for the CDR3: TGTGCCGGCAGGTCTACAGGCTATGGCTACACCTTC. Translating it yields CAGRSTGYGYTF.

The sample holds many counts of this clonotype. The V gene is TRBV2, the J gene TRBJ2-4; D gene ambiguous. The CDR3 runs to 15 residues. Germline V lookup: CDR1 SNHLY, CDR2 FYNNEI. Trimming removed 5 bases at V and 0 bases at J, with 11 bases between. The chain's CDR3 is CASSREALAKNIQYF. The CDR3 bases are TGTGCCAGCAGTAGAGAGGCTTTAGCCAAAAACATTCAGTACTTC.

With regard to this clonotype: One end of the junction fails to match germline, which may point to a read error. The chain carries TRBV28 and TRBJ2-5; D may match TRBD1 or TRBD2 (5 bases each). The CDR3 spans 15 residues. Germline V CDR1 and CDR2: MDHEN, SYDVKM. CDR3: CASSSPGTQVGTQNF. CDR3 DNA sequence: TGTGCCAGCAGTTCACCCGGGACCCAGGTAGGGACCCAGAACTTC. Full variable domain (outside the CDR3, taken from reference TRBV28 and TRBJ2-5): DVKVTQSSRYLVKRTGEKVFLECVQDMDHENMFWYRQDPGLGLRLIYFSYDVKMKEKGDIPEGYSVSREKKERFSLILESASTNQTSMYLCASSSPGTQVGTQNFGPGTRLLVL.

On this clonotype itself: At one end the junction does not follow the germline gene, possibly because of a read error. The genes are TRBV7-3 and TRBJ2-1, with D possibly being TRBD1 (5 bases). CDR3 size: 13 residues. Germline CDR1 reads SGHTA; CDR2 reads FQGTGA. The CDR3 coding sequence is TGTGCCGGCAGACCCAACCCTCTAAGGGGGCAGTTCTTC. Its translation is CAGRPNPLRGQFF.